These 9 T cell receptor beta chains originate from one sample sequenced in a study of long-term antiretroviral therapy in people with HIV. A v3.0 immunoSEQ assay was performed at survey level. Clones were sequenced by immunoSEQ multiplex PCR, and TCRdb holds only the in-frame ones, with some missing. This sample has fewer than 30,000 clones; approximately 83% occur once, and the top ten carry approximately 9.9%. Sequences were derived from unsorted PBMCs, sampled nearly 2.9 years after starting antiretroviral therapy. The receptor source for this set is a man aged 30-40 years with HIV.

The genes are TRBV27 and TRBJ2-7, with TRBD2 matching 10 bases. J was trimmed by 0 bases and V by 6 bases; bases with no gene match: 5. This CDR3 spans 15 amino acids. CDR1 is MNHEY and CDR2 is SMNVEV in the germline V gene (reference sequence). The CDR3 sequence: CASSRSGGVSYEQYF. Written as DNA, the CDR3 is TGTGCCAGCAGCCGGAGCGGGGGGGTCTCCTACGAGCAGTACTTC.

CDR3 nucleotide sequence: TGTGCCAGCAGCTTAAGAAGCGGGGGGGGACTGAACACCGGGGAGCTGTTTTTT. This translates into CASSLRSGGGLNTGELFF. The J gene is TRBJ2-2, the V gene TRBV7-8; 10 bases line up with TRBD2. The CDR3 sequence is 18 residues long. V was clipped by 2 bases and J by 1 base; unmatched bases: 7. Germline CDR1 and CDR2: SGHVS and FQNEAQ. The full variable domain, with the rest looked up from reference TRBV7-8 and TRBJ2-2, is GAGVSQSPRYKVAKRGQDVALRCDPISGHVSLFWYQQALGQGPEFLTYFQNEAQLDKSGLPSDRFFAERPEGSVSTLKIQRTQQEDSAVYLCASSLRSGGGLNTGELFFGEGSRLTVL.

The chain couples TRBV6-1 to TRBJ1-5; D is unresolved. This CDR3 has 13 amino acids. The V gene's germline CDR1 is MNHNS and CDR2 SASEGT. Trimming left V 4 bases short and J 4 bases short, with 8 bases between. DNA for the CDR3: TGTGCCAGCAGTGTCCAGCCTAATCAGCCCCAGCATTTT. Translation: CASSVQPNQPQHF.

CDR3 loop: CASSFDYEQYF. The CDR3 coding sequence is TGTGCCAGCAGCTTCGACTACGAGCAGTACTTC. V and J are TRBV28 and TRBJ2-7; the D is unclear. Trimming removed 6 bases at V and 3 bases at J, with 6 bases between. The CDR3 is made up of 11 amino acids. CDR1 and CDR2 from the germline V gene are MDHEN and SYDVKM.

The chain links TRBV28 to TRBJ2-1; 11 positions match TRBD2. The CDR3 is made up of 15 amino acids. The germline gives CDR1 MDHEN, CDR2 SYDVKM. J lost 10 bases, V lost 5 bases, and 10 bases had no gene match. The CDR3 coding sequence is TGTGCCAGCAGTCAACTAGCGGGAGTTTGGGGGGAGCAGTTCTTC. It codes for CASSQLAGVWGEQFF. The full variable domain, completed using reference TRBV28 and TRBJ2-1, is DVKVTQSSRYLVKRTGEKVFLECVQDMDHENMFWYRQDPGLGLRLIYFSYDVKMKEKGDIPEGYSVSREKKERFSLILESASTNQTSMYLCASSQLAGVWGEQFFGPGTRLTVL.

The V and J genes are TRBV5-4 and TRBJ1-1; D is ambiguous. This CDR3 has 14 residues. V gave up 4 bases and J gave up 4 bases, with 14 bases separating them. CDR1 is SGHNT, CDR2 YYREEE, per germline (reference sequence). Here the CDR3 DNA reads TGTGCCAGCAGCCCAGTTCCGAGGAGCACTGAAGCTTTCTTT. This gives the protein CASSPVPRSTEAFF.

The chain recombines TRBV19 with TRBJ2-2; D gene ambiguous. This CDR3 has 14 residues. Trimming stripped 4 bases from V and 1 base from J, with 7 bases between. CDR1 and CDR2 (germline): LNHDA, SQIVND (reference sequence). The CDR3 coding sequence is TGTGCCAGTAGTAAGGCAGGGAACACCGGGGAGCTGTTTTTT. It codes for CASSKAGNTGELFF.

The J gene is TRBJ1-3, the V gene TRBV30; D not certain. Germline-derived CDR1 and CDR2 are GTSNPN and SVGIG (reference sequence). The CDR3 runs to 12 residues. Trimming stripped 3 bases from V and 7 bases from J, with 10 bases between. CDR3 amino acids: CAWRDGPNTIYF. The DNA for the CDR3 is TGTGCCTGGAGGGACGGTCCCAACACCATATATTTT.

V and J are TRBV5-1 and TRBJ2-7; the D gene is possibly TRBD1 (6 bases). CDR1 is SGHRS and CDR2 is YFSETQ in the germline V gene. V was cut by 3 bases and J by 0 bases, with 10 bases left in between. CDR3 size: 14 residues. The CDR3 coding sequence is TGCGCCAGCAGCTCCACAGGGAGCTCCTACGAGCAGTACTTC. Its translation is CASSSTGSSYEQYF.